These 9 T cell receptor beta chains came from one sample sequenced in a study of blood T cell repertoires in COVID-19. Data came from immunoSEQ multiplex PCR; TCRdb stores just in-frame clones and leaves some out. The table has over 100,000 clones, 65% to 90% seen once. Sequences were obtained from peripheral blood. All receptors derive from an elderly man with acute or convalescent COVID-19.

This clone was seen a single time. As DNA, the CDR3 is TGTGCCAGCAGCTGGACTAGCGGGGGGGCTGAAGATACGCAGTATTTT. It yields the protein CASSWTSGGAEDTQYF. This chain connects TRBV7-3 to TRBJ2-3, with 15 bases aligning to TRBD2. Trimming removed 4 bases from V and 5 bases from J; junction bases left unmatched: 4. The CDR3 runs to 16 residues. CDR1 and CDR2 from the germline V gene are SGHTA and FQGTGA.

This chain joins TRBV5-1 and TRBJ1-2; tentatively, D is TRBD1 (6 bases). The CDR3 is 11 residues long. V lost 4 bases to trimming and J lost 8 bases, with 9 bases between them. Germline values: CDR1 SGHRS, CDR2 YFSETQ. The CDR3 loop is CASSRGQGYTF. Here the CDR3 DNA reads TGCGCCAGCAGCAGAGGACAGGGCTACACCTTC.

As regards this clone: One junction end does not reproduce the germline sequence, and a read error may be involved. The chain uses TRBV4-1 and TRBJ2-3; D is perhaps TRBD2 (6 bases). Germline loops: CDR1 MGHRA, CDR2 YSYEKL. There are 15 residues in the CDR3. As DNA, the CDR3 is TGTCGGTGGAGGGACTTGTTCTCGCTCCCAGATACGCAGTATTTT. Translation: CRWRDLFSLPDTQYF.

The rearrangement uses TRBV6-5 and TRBJ1-2, with a weak D call TRBD1 (6 bases). Trimming took 0 bases from V and 4 from J, leaving 15 bases between them. This CDR3 has 16 residues. Germline V gene sequence: CDR1 MNHEY, CDR2 SVGAGI. The CDR3 loop reads CASSYSSQGFFYGYTF. In DNA, the CDR3 is TGTGCCAGCAGTTACTCGAGCCAGGGGTTTTTCTATGGCTACACCTTC.

This clone was counted once. The chain employs TRBV6-5 and TRBJ1-5; the match to TRBD1 covers 7 bases. Germline V lookup: CDR1 MNHEY, CDR2 SVGAGI. There are 15 residues in the CDR3. With 6 bases clipped from V and 0 bases from J, the junction kept 5 bases outside the gene matches. The CDR3 DNA sequence: TGTGCCAGCAGCTTCACAGGGGATAGCAATCAGCCCCAGCATTTT. It translates to CASSFTGDSNQPQHF.

The chain combines TRBV5-6 with TRBJ1-5; 11 nucleotides align to TRBD1. The CDR3 runs to 16 residues. CDR1 and CDR2 (germline): SGHDT, YYEEEE. Trimming removed 4 bases from V and 3 bases from J; junction bases left unmatched: 6. CDR3 in amino acids: CASSIRTGGPNQPQHF. The CDR3 DNA is TGTGCCAGCAGCATTAGGACAGGGGGCCCCAATCAGCCCCAGCATTTT.

The chain has TRBV11-2 and TRBJ2-2, with 9 bases identical to TRBD1. The V and J ends lost 1 base and 3 bases, in that order; junction bases with no gene match: 6. CDR3 length: 17 residues. Per the germline V gene, CDR1 is SGHAT and CDR2 is FQNNGV. CDR3 in amino acids: CASSLGGQGSDTGELFF. The CDR3 DNA reads TGTGCCAGCAGCTTAGGGGGACAGGGTTCGGACACCGGGGAGCTGTTTTTT.

This chain connects TRBV6-5 to TRBJ1-1; D is uncertain. CDR1 and CDR2 (germline): MNHEY, SVGAGI. Trimming removed 5 bases from V and 1 base from J, with 11 bases in between. There are 14 residues in the CDR3. CDR3 residues: CASSPGPANTEAFF. In DNA, the CDR3 is TGTGCCAGCAGTCCAGGCCCGGCGAACACTGAAGCTTTCTTT.

The chain links TRBV18 to TRBJ1-1; 8 positions match TRBD1. The CDR3 is 15 amino acids. The germline V gene has CDR1 KGHSH and CDR2 LQKENI. The J segment lost 0 bases and the V segment lost 1 base, leaving 1 base of the junction unmatched. The CDR3 nucleotides are TGTGCCAGCTCACCACGGACAGGGATGAACACTGAAGCTTTCTTT. This gives the protein CASSPRTGMNTEAFF.